This TCR beta chain is drawn from a study of cytomegalovirus exposure and HLA in healthy donors. Primers included in the PCR were 60 Vbeta and 13 Jbeta primers. Methods used by the authors: As a later analysis found, there were 78 million or so unique TCR beta chains, of which roughly 11 million were shared. Generated by immunoSEQ multiplex PCR, the TCRdb table keeps only in-frame clones and is missing some. V, J and clone size reflect that table, while D and trimming were determined from the DNA. This table holds 150,000 to 200,000 clones, 81% found once. V was pared by 1 base and J by 3 bases, with 4 bases of the junction left unmatched. The CDR3 spans 16 residues. Per germline, CDR1 SGHTA and CDR2 FQGNSA. On this clone: Its specificity is not known.

Study outcomes and limitations: Cytomegalovirus association was assigned to about 180 TCR beta chains. A later analysis reported that several of the most significant clusters appeared to be linked to common viral pathogens, among them Epstein-Barr virus.

The sequence came from a man between 18 and 29 years old in good health and CMV-seronegative. The sequenced material came from PBMCs. This sequence joins TRBV7-2 and TRBJ2-1; 9 nucleotides agree with TRBD1. The CDR3 DNA follows: TGTGCCAGCAGCTTAGAAGTGGGACAGGGCTACAATGAGCAGTTCTTC. It codes for CASSLEVGQGYNEQFF.